These 25 T cell receptor beta chains were all obtained from the same sample, sequenced in a study of blood T cell repertoires in COVID-19. TCRdb's table, derived via immunoSEQ multiplex PCR, lists solely in-frame clones and lacks some. Of some 99,000 clones listed, roughly 88% are singletons. Sequences were obtained from peripheral blood. The receptors originated from a woman older than 75 with active or convalescent COVID-19.

The chain uses TRBV6-1 and TRBJ1-6; 9 positions match TRBD1. The CDR3 has 14 residues. V trimming: 3 bases; J trimming: 7 bases; junction bases outside the gene matches: 1. Germline values: CDR1 MNHNS, CDR2 SASEGT. The CDR3 DNA sequence: TGTGCCAGCAGTGAGGACAGGGGCAATTCACCCCTCCACTTT. Translation: CASSEDRGNSPLHF.

The chain combines TRBV2 with TRBJ2-1; TRBD2 matches 9 bases. The CDR3 is 15 residues long. The trim removed 2 bases at V and 4 bases at J, leaving 3 bases unmatched. Germline V CDR1 and CDR2: SNHLY, FYNNEI. The CDR3 loop reads CASSESAGGYNEQFF. For the CDR3, the DNA is TGTGCCAGCAGTGAAAGTGCGGGAGGGTACAATGAGCAGTTCTTC. Filled out from reference TRBV2 and TRBJ2-1, the complete variable domain reads EPEVTQTPSHQVTQMGQEVILRCVPISNHLYFYWYRQILGQKVEFLVSFYNNEISEKSEIFDDQFSVERPDGSNFTLKIRSTKLEDSAMYFCASSESAGGYNEQFFGPGTRLTVL.

This clone appeared once. The CDR3, as DNA: TGCGCCAGCAGCCAAGATCCGACTAGCGCTACCTACGAGCAGTACTTC. It encodes CASSQDPTSATYEQYF. The rearrangement uses TRBV4-1 and TRBJ2-7, with 8 bases matching TRBD2. From germline, CDR1 is MGHRA and CDR2 YSYEKL. Trimming took 0 bases from V and 2 from J; bases not matched to a gene: 6. This CDR3 region has 16 residues.

The chain couples TRBV11-3 to TRBJ1-5, with 10 bases aligning to TRBD1. Trimming at V came to 4 bases and at J to 7 bases, leaving 10 bases not matched to a gene. Germline V gene sequence: CDR1 SGHNT, CDR2 YENEEA. CDR3 length: 16 amino acids. The CDR3 region is CASSSSGTGAQQPQHF. Here the CDR3 DNA reads TGTGCCAGCAGCTCCTCCGGGACAGGGGCTCAGCAGCCCCAGCATTTT.

The chain joins TRBV20-1 to TRBJ1-6; TRBD1 is a possible D gene (6 bases). The V end was cut by 3 bases, the J end by 3 bases, with 15 bases between. The CDR3 runs 16 residues. The germline V gene encodes CDR1 DFQATT and CDR2 SNEGSKA (reference sequence). CDR3 sequence: CSASGTHLLYNSPLHF. The CDR3 region has the DNA TGCAGTGCTAGTGGGACACATCTCCTCTATAATTCACCCCTCCACTTT.

V usage is TRBV19 and J usage is TRBJ1-2; D is perhaps TRBD1 (6 bases). The V end was cut by 6 bases, the J end by 9 bases, with 17 bases between. The CDR3 loop spans 13 amino acids. Germline CDR1 is LNHDA and CDR2 is SQIVND (reference sequence). CDR3 sequence: CASRTRTALRYTF. The CDR3, as DNA: TGTGCCAGTAGAACGCGGACAGCCCTTCGCTACACCTTC. Full variable domain (missing parts from reference TRBV19 and TRBJ1-2): DGGITQSPKYLFRKEGQNVTLSCEQNLNHDAMYWYRQDPGQGLRLIYYSQIVNDFQKGDIAEGYSVSREKKESFPLTVTSAQKNPTAFYLCASRTRTALRYTFGSGTRLTVV.

This chain links TRBV24-1 with TRBJ2-1; 8 bases are shared with TRBD2. V dropped 3 bases and J dropped 7; count of bases not matched to a gene: 7. The length of the CDR3 is 15 residues. Per the germline V gene, CDR1 is KGHDR and CDR2 is SFDVKD. This CDR3 reads CATSDNSGNENEQFF. Written as DNA, the CDR3 is TGTGCCACCAGTGATAATAGCGGGAACGAAAATGAGCAGTTCTTC.

The chain carries TRBV4-1 and TRBJ2-2; 10 bases agree with TRBD2. Per the germline V gene, CDR1 is MGHRA and CDR2 is YSYEKL. After removal of 4 bases from V and 5 bases from J, the junction contained 7 bases not matched to a gene. The CDR3 runs to 16 residues. The CDR3 nucleotides read TGCGCCAGCAGCCCATGGACTAGCGGCAGGACCGGGGAGCTGTTTTTT. Protein: CASSPWTSGRTGELFF.

This rearrangement joins TRBV19 to TRBJ2-3; TRBD2 matches 11 bases. The CDR3 is 17 residues long. V lost 3 bases and J lost 1; bases outside the gene matches: 6. CDR1 is LNHDA and CDR2 is SQIVND in the germline V gene (reference sequence). CDR3 coding DNA: TGTGCCAGTAGTATGGGTGCGACTAGCGGGGGCACAGATACGCAGTATTTT. Protein: CASSMGATSGGTDTQYF.

The V call is TRBV5-1, the J call TRBJ2-1; 9 nucleotides match TRBD1. The CDR3 covers 12 residues. Per germline, CDR1 SGHRS and CDR2 YFSETQ. Trimming removed 4 bases from V and 15 bases from J; junction bases left unmatched: 8. The CDR3 DNA sequence: TGCGCCAGCAGCCTCCCGGGACAGGGCTCGTTCTTC. Translated: CASSLPGQGSFF.

V is TRBV30 and J is TRBJ2-7; 10 positions agree with TRBD1. Per germline, CDR1 GTSNPN and CDR2 SVGIG (reference sequence). V gave up 8 bases and J gave up 1 base; unmatched junction bases: 8. The CDR3 covers 14 residues. This CDR3 reads CARGQGSVSYEQYF. CDR3 nucleotide sequence: TGTGCCCGGGGACAGGGGAGTGTGTCCTACGAGCAGTACTTC. The full variable domain, its missing parts supplied by reference TRBV30 and TRBJ2-7, is SQTIHQWPATLVQPVGSPLSLECTVEGTSNPNLYWYRQAAGRGLQLLFYSVGIGQISSEVPQNLSASRPQDRQFILSSKKLLLSDSGFYLCARGQGSVSYEQYFGPGTRLTVT.

The chain uses TRBV11-1 and TRBJ2-5; possible D gene TRBD2, 6 bases. This CDR3 spans 13 amino acids. The germline V and J ends were trimmed by 3 bases and 4 bases, with 9 bases remaining between them. Germline lookup yields CDR1 SGHAT and CDR2 FQDESV (reference sequence). CDR3 DNA: TGTGCCAGCAGCTTTCCCGGGGGAGAGACCCAGTACTTC. This gives the protein CASSFPGGETQYF.

In this sample, this clone is medium-sized. This rearrangement joins TRBV28 to TRBJ1-2, with 9 bases lining up with TRBD1. From germline, CDR1 is MDHEN and CDR2 SYDVKM. There are 14 residues in the CDR3. The V and J ends lost 6 bases and 4 bases, in that order; junction bases with no gene match: 6. The CDR3 sequence is CASSRTGVGYGYTF. DNA for the CDR3: TGTGCCAGCAGCAGGACAGGGGTAGGCTATGGCTACACCTTC.

The CDR3 is CASSGHGYQPQHF. In DNA, the CDR3 is TGTGCCAGCAGCGGACACGGATATCAGCCCCAGCATTTT. The chain recombines TRBV9 with TRBJ1-5; D call uncertain. Germline CDR1 and CDR2: SGDLS and YYNGEE. V was pared by 3 bases and J by 5 bases, with 9 bases between. The CDR3 length is 13 residues.

This chain uses TRBV27 with TRBJ2-7; D remains unclear. This CDR3 spans 15 amino acids. Germline V gene lookup returns CDR1 MNHEY and CDR2 SMNVEV (reference sequence). Trimming pared 0 bases from V and 2 bases from J, leaving 11 bases between. DNA for the CDR3: TGTGCCAGCAGTTTATCCCCGACTGCAACCTACGAGCAGTACTTC. Residues: CASSLSPTATYEQYF.

V usage is TRBV6-1 and J usage is TRBJ2-7; D uncertain. V lost 2 bases and J lost 2, with 4 bases in between. Germline V gene lookup returns CDR1 MNHNS and CDR2 SASEGT. This CDR3 has 12 residues. DNA of the CDR3: TGTGCCAGCAGTGAATTTACCTACGAGCAGTACTTC. This encodes CASSEFTYEQYF.

The chain has TRBV28 and TRBJ1-6; D perhaps matches TRBD1 (6 bases). Germline CDR1 and CDR2: MDHEN and SYDVKM. This CDR3 has 14 residues. V lost 2 bases, J lost 12 bases, and 14 bases lay in between. The CDR3 region is CASSLQGPIRPLHF. The CDR3 DNA is TGTGCCAGCAGTTTACAGGGGCCCATCCGACCCCTCCACTTT.

This clone was recorded only once. The V gene is TRBV5-1, the J gene TRBJ1-2, with 10 positions matching TRBD1. This CDR3 has 15 residues. Trimming at V came to 4 bases and at J to 0 bases, leaving 3 bases not matched to a gene. From germline, CDR1 is SGHRS and CDR2 YFSETQ. The CDR3 DNA sequence: TGCGCCAGCAGCACCGGGACAGGGGCTAACTATGGCTACACCTTC. Translation: CASSTGTGANYGYTF.

The chain recombines TRBV5-1 with TRBJ1-6, with TRBD1 matching 10 bases. Trimming took 0 bases from V and 8 from J; bases not matched to a gene: 2. The CDR3 contains 15 residues. Germline values: CDR1 SGHRS, CDR2 YFSETQ. The CDR3 nucleotides are TGCGCCAGCAGCTTGGCCGGGACAGGGGATTCACCCCTCCACTTT. It is translated as CASSLAGTGDSPLHF. Together with reference TRBV5-1 and TRBJ1-6, the CDR3 gives the full variable domain: KAGVTQTPRYLIKTRGQQVTLSCSPISGHRSVSWYQQTPGQGLQFLFEYFSETQRNKGNFPGRFSGRQFSNSRSEMNVSTLELGDSALYLCASSLAGTGDSPLHFGNGTRLTVT.

This clone was counted a single time. The V and J genes are TRBV11-2 and TRBJ1-1; 9 bases match TRBD1. The CDR3 runs 14 residues. The trim removed 4 bases at V and 4 bases at J, leaving 4 bases unmatched. Germline CDR1 reads SGHAT; CDR2 reads FQNNGV. CDR3 coding DNA: TGTGCCAGCAGCTCCAGACAGGGGGGCACTGAAGCTTTCTTT. Translation gives CASSSRQGGTEAFF.

The chain joins TRBV4-1 to TRBJ1-1; D unclear. CDR1 and CDR2 (germline): MGHRA, YSYEKL. CDR3 length equals 15 residues. Between the trimmed V and J ends, which lost 2 bases and 10 bases, there was a span of 20 bases. CDR3 coding DNA: TGCGCCAGCAGCCAACCCGACGTAGCATTCCTAGGAGCTTTCTTT. Translated, it gives CASSQPDVAFLGAFF.

This clone was observed a few times. The chain combines TRBV10-3 with TRBJ2-3; tentative D call: TRBD2 (6 bases). V shed 6 bases and J shed 3 bases, with 10 bases lying between them. This CDR3 has 13 amino acids. Germline V gene data show CDR1 as ENHRY and CDR2 as SYGVKD. The CDR3 bases are TGTGCCATCAGCCCTGGGGGGACAGATACGCAGTATTTT. It translates to CAISPGGTDTQYF.

V gene TRBV5-1 combines with J gene TRBJ1-5, with TRBD1 matching over 8 bases. The CDR3 length is 18 residues. The germline V gene has CDR1 SGHRS and CDR2 YFSETQ. V shed 2 bases and J 5 bases; nucleotides not matched to a gene: 15. The chain's CDR3 is CASSLPGPGQEFDQPQHF. The CDR3 DNA sequence: TGCGCCAGCAGCTTACCCGGTCCGGGACAGGAGTTTGATCAGCCCCAGCATTTT.

The J gene is TRBJ2-7, the V gene TRBV6-5, with D unclear. Germline V gene data show CDR1 as MNHEY and CDR2 as SVGAGI. V was pared by 6 bases and J by 1 base, with 10 bases between. The CDR3 loop spans 13 amino acids. In nucleotides, the CDR3 is TGTGCCAGCAGCGGTCCGCGGTCCTACGAGCAGTACTTC. Amino acids: CASSGPRSYEQYF.

The chain is built from TRBV10-3 and TRBJ2-7; tentatively, D is TRBD2 (5 bases). V was pared by 0 bases and J by 2 bases, with 11 bases between. The CDR3 loop spans 15 amino acids. CDR1 and CDR2 (germline): ENHRY, SYGVKD. The CDR3 sequence: CAISESTRVTYEQYF. In DNA form, the CDR3 reads TGTGCCATCAGTGAGTCGACGAGGGTTACCTACGAGCAGTACTTC.